The 28 T cell receptor beta chains presented below share a single source sample, sequenced in a study of response to subunit inactivated influenza vaccine. TCRdb used MiXCR to reprocess the RT-PCR reads, holding one entry per CDR3 protein. The table shows 450,000 to 550,000 distinct CDR3 sequences, with roughly 23% occurring only once. Sequencing was performed on CD4+ T cells sorted from PBMCs, taken roughly 5 days after vaccination. The receptor source for this set is a man between 50 and 59 years old who received an inactivated influenza vaccine.

The V and J genes are TRBV12-3 or TRBV12-4 and TRBJ2-2; 7 bases match TRBD2. V was clipped by 3 bases and J by 5 bases; unmatched bases: 6. CDR3 length: 15 residues. The CDR3 loop reads CASSFAGVGTGELFF. The CDR3 coding sequence is TGTGCCAGCAGTTTTGCGGGAGTGGGGACCGGGGAGCTGTTTTTT.

This clonotype was recorded a few times. The chain links TRBV7-2 to TRBJ2-3; 9 nucleotides align to TRBD2. The CDR3 extends over 21 amino acids. Germline V lookup: CDR1 SGHTA, CDR2 FQGNSA. The V gene end was trimmed by 0 bases and the J gene end by 0 bases; junction bases not matched to a gene: 16. This chain's CDR3 is CASSLAYMGDLTSGSTDTQYF. DNA for the CDR3: TGTGCCAGCAGCTTAGCTTACATGGGCGACTTGACTAGCGGAAGCACAGATACGCAGTATTTT.

This clonotype was picked up a small number of times. The chain is built from TRBV5-1 and TRBJ2-3; D is possibly TRBD1 or TRBD2 (5 bases each). This CDR3 has 16 residues. The ends were cut back, 0 bases at V and 5 bases at J, with 16 bases in the middle. CDR1 is SGHRS and CDR2 is YFSETQ in the germline V gene. The CDR3 DNA follows: TGCGCCAGCAGCTTGGGAGGGGCTAATGGGAGAGATACGCAGTATTTT. This codes for CASSLGGANGRDTQYF.

This rearrangement joins TRBV14 to TRBJ2-7; D might be TRBD1 (5 bases). CDR1 is SGHDN and CDR2 is FVKESK in the germline V gene. V lost 1 base, J lost 4 bases, and 17 bases lay in between. This CDR3 has 16 amino acids. This CDR3 reads CASSQVRVVSGYEQYF. The CDR3 bases are TGTGCCAGCAGCCAAGTCAGGGTTGTCTCAGGGTACGAGCAGTACTTC.

The chain has TRBV28 and TRBJ2-1, with 12 bases identical to TRBD2. The CDR3 has 15 amino acids. V was pared by 6 bases and J by 7 bases, with 7 bases of the junction left unmatched. Germline loops: CDR1 MDHEN, CDR2 SYDVKM. CDR3 DNA: TGTGCCAGCAGAGCTAGCGGGGGGGGCCTGAATGAGCAGTTCTTC. It yields the protein CASRASGGGLNEQFF.

This clonotype was found a few times. The chain combines TRBV7-2 with TRBJ2-5, with D perhaps matching TRBD1 (5 bases). This CDR3 comprises 14 residues. CDR1 is SGHTA, CDR2 FQGNSA, per germline. The V gene lost 6 bases and the J gene lost 2 bases, with 13 bases spanning the gap. CDR3 protein: CASRGRTIQETQYF. The CDR3 nucleotides are TGTGCCAGCAGGGGGCGGACCATACAAGAGACCCAGTACTTC.

CDR3 nucleotides: TGTGCCAGCAGCCAAGACACGGATCAGTACTTC. Residues: CASSQDTDQYF. This chain joins TRBV14 and TRBJ2-7, with D unclear. CDR1 and CDR2 from the germline V gene are SGHDN and FVKESK. Trimming removed 0 bases from V and 10 bases from J, with 7 bases in between. This CDR3 has 11 residues.

This clonotype was observed a few times. This rearrangement joins TRBV27 to TRBJ2-1, with 7 bases lining up with TRBD1. The ends lost 3 bases at V and 9 bases at J; junction bases unmatched: 5. CDR3 length: 13 amino acids. The germline V gene encodes CDR1 MNHEY and CDR2 SMNVEV (reference sequence). In nucleotides, the CDR3 is TGTGCCAGCAGTTTCCAGGGGGTAGGTGAGCAGTTCTTC. Translation: CASSFQGVGEQFF.

J is TRBJ1-2 and V is TRBV7-2; TRBD1 might be the D (6 bases). Germline CDR1 is SGHTA and CDR2 is FQGNSA. This CDR3 has 14 amino acids. V was trimmed by 1 base and J by 7 bases, leaving 13 bases between them. The chain's CDR3 is CASSLDPGAGGYTF. Here the CDR3 DNA reads TGTGCCAGCAGCTTAGACCCGGGGGCGGGTGGCTACACCTTC.

This chain uses TRBV6-6 with TRBJ1-2; TRBD1 matches at 8 bases. Germline V gene data show CDR1 as MNHNY and CDR2 as SVGAGI (reference sequence). CDR3 length equals 12 residues. J was trimmed by 7 bases and V by 8 bases; bases with no gene match: 6. The CDR3 region is CASWTGSGGYTF. In nucleotides, the CDR3 is TGTGCCAGCTGGACAGGGAGCGGTGGCTACACCTTC.

V and J are TRBV12-3 or TRBV12-4 and TRBJ2-7, with 9 bases identical to TRBD1. V lost 2 bases, J lost 4 bases, and 9 bases stayed unmatched. The CDR3 sequence is 16 residues long. The DNA of the CDR3 is TGTGCCAGCAGTTTAAGCCGGGGACAGGGTACATACGAGCAGTACTTC. Amino acids: CASSLSRGQGTYEQYF.

The chain joins TRBV10-2 to TRBJ1-6; unclear D gene. CDR3 length: 16 residues. Trimming pared 5 bases from V and 0 bases from J, leaving 11 bases between. Germline V gene data show CDR1 as WSHSY and CDR2 as SAAADI. CDR3 nucleotide sequence: TGCGCCAGCAGTCTACACGGGAGCTCCTATAATTCACCCCTCCACTTT. Translated, it gives CASSLHGSSYNSPLHF.

Only a few counts were recorded for this clonotype. The chain recombines TRBV2 with TRBJ1-1; D possibly corresponds to TRBD1 (5 bases). Trimming stripped 6 bases from V and 3 bases from J, with 11 bases between. CDR3 size: 13 residues. Germline assignment: CDR1 SNHLY and CDR2 FYNNEI. The CDR3 DNA reads as TGTGCCAGCAGACGGGACGCAGACACTGAAGCTTTCTTT. Amino acids: CASRRDADTEAFF. The variable domain in full, with the rest retrieved from reference TRBV2 and TRBJ1-1, is EPEVTQTPSHQVTQMGQEVILRCVPISNHLYFYWYRQILGQKVEFLVSFYNNEISEKSEIFDDQFSVERPDGSNFTLKIRSTKLEDSAMYFCASRRDADTEAFFGQGTRLTVV.

The V call is TRBV14, the J call TRBJ1-6; D gene ambiguous. V lost 1 base and J lost 7, with 2 bases in between. The length of the CDR3 is 12 residues. In germline, CDR1 is SGHDN, CDR2 FVKESK. The chain's CDR3 is CASSQANSPLHF. CDR3 bases: TGTGCCAGCAGCCAAGCAAATTCACCCCTCCACTTT.

This clonotype occurred many times. This CDR3 reads CSVRSDTNYGYTF. In DNA, the CDR3 is TGCAGCGTGCGTTCTGACACTAACTATGGCTACACCTTC. J is TRBJ1-2 and V is TRBV29-1; no clear D. This CDR3 contains 13 residues. Between the trimmed V and J ends, which lost 6 bases and 0 bases, there was a span of 11 bases. CDR1 is SQVTM and CDR2 is ANQGSEA in the germline V gene.

In its sample, this clonotype was seen a few times. The CDR3 reads CSAAGFSTNEKLFF. Here the CDR3 DNA reads TGCAGTGCGGCGGGGTTTTCAACTAATGAAAAACTGTTTTTT. The chain uses TRBV20-1 and TRBJ1-4; D uncertain. The CDR3 contains 14 residues. V lost 6 bases to trimming and J lost 0 bases, with 11 bases between them. Germline-derived CDR1 and CDR2 are DFQATT and SNEGSKA (reference sequence).

This clonotype was found a few times. The V and J genes are TRBV20-1 and TRBJ2-7; 9 bases fit TRBD2. V trimming: 7 bases; J trimming: 6 bases; junction bases outside the gene matches: 22. The length of the CDR3 is 17 residues. Germline values: CDR1 DFQATT, CDR2 SNEGSKA (reference sequence). The CDR3 region is CSVYVWREGQVSREQYF. The CDR3 nucleotides read TGCAGTGTCTATGTCTGGCGGGAGGGCCAAGTCTCACGCGAGCAGTACTTC.

A few counts support this clonotype. This chain joins TRBV18 and TRBJ2-1, with 9 bases that match TRBD2. Germline trimming cut 4 bases from V and 9 bases from J; bases unmatched to any gene: 10. Germline V lookup: CDR1 KGHSH, CDR2 LQKENI. The CDR3 has 15 amino acids. The CDR3 here is CASSHSGSPPVEQFF. In nucleotides, the CDR3 is TGTGCCAGCTCACATAGCGGGAGCCCCCCGGTTGAGCAGTTCTTC.

This clonotype appeared a few times. The J gene is TRBJ2-7, the V gene TRBV20-1; possible D gene TRBD1, 5 bases. The CDR3 totals 13 residues. Germline CDR1 is DFQATT and CDR2 is SNEGSKA (reference sequence). V gave up 3 bases and J gave up 2 bases, with 11 bases separating them. CDR3 sequence reads: CSASNTGPYEQYF. CDR3 DNA sequence: TGCAGTGCTAGTAATACAGGACCCTACGAGCAGTACTTC.

The V gene is TRBV28, the J gene TRBJ2-3; the D gene could be TRBD1 or TRBD2 (5 bases each). Germline V gene data show CDR1 as MDHEN and CDR2 as SYDVKM. Trimming stripped 8 bases from V and 3 bases from J, with 18 bases between. The CDR3 consists of 15 residues. In nucleotides, the CDR3 is TGTGCCAGCGGACAACCGGGAAGAAGAACAGATACGCAGTATTTT. Amino acids: CASGQPGRRTDTQYF.

This rearrangement joins TRBV20-1 to TRBJ1-2, with 7 bases matching TRBD1. Germline trimming cut 3 bases from V and 5 bases from J; bases unmatched to any gene: 6. CDR1 DFQATT and CDR2 SNEGSKA come from the germline V gene (reference sequence). The CDR3 is 13 amino acids. CDR3 in amino acids: CSASARGWYGYTF. The CDR3 nucleotides read TGCAGTGCTAGTGCCAGGGGGTGGTATGGCTACACCTTC.

The V call is TRBV6-2 or TRBV6-3, the J call TRBJ2-6, with D unresolved. The germline V gene has CDR1 MNHEY and CDR2 SVGEGT. V was shortened by 5 bases and J by 1 base, with 12 bases between the two germline ends. The CDR3 has 16 residues. The CDR3 DNA is TGTGCCAGCAGTCAGACCCGGACGTCTGGGGCCAACGTCCTGACTTTC. It yields the protein CASSQTRTSGANVLTF.

This clonotype was counted only a few times. This sequence joins TRBV5-1 and TRBJ2-5; 10 bases match TRBD1. The trim removed 3 bases at V and 9 bases at J, leaving 5 bases unmatched. Looked up from germline, CDR1 is SGHRS and CDR2 is YFSETQ. CDR3 size: 13 residues. CDR3 DNA: TGCGCCAGCAGCTGGGACAGGGGAACGGCCCAGTACTTC. Amino acids: CASSWDRGTAQYF.

This clonotype was detected once. The chain couples TRBV20-1 to TRBJ1-2, with 11 nucleotides matching TRBD1. There are 16 residues in the CDR3. Losses at the gene ends were 0 bases for V and 3 bases for J; bases not matched to a gene: 6. Per the germline V gene, CDR1 is DFQATT and CDR2 is SNEGSKA (reference sequence). The CDR3 DNA follows: TGCAGTGCTAGAGATCTGGACAGGGGGCTTTACTATGGCTACACCTTC. This translates into CSARDLDRGLYYGYTF.

J is TRBJ2-5 and V is TRBV28; D gene ambiguous. Germline assignment: CDR1 MDHEN and CDR2 SYDVKM. The CDR3 runs to 14 residues. V gave up 5 bases and J gave up 2 bases, with 12 bases separating them. CDR3 sequence reads: CASSPTYLQETQYF. The CDR3 DNA is TGTGCCAGCAGTCCGACGTACCTTCAAGAGACCCAGTACTTC.

The chain employs TRBV21-1 and TRBJ2-6. TRBV21-1 is classified as a pseudogene. CDR3 size: 17 residues. DNA of the CDR3: TGTGCCAGCAGCAAATCCATCACGGTTACTGGGGCCAACGTCCTGACTTTC. Translated, it gives CASSKSITVTGANVLTF.

The V call is TRBV29-1, the J call TRBJ2-7; 9 nucleotides agree with TRBD1. CDR3 length equals 14 residues. Germline V gene lookup returns CDR1 SQVTM and CDR2 ANQGSEA. V lost 6 bases and J lost 2; bases outside the gene matches: 8. The CDR3 nucleotides read TGCAGCGTGGGCCGGGACAGGGTAACCTACGAGCAGTACTTC. Translation: CSVGRDRVTYEQYF.

V usage is TRBV11-2 and J usage is TRBJ2-2; D may be TRBD1 (5 bases). The CDR3 length is 16 residues. Germline CDR1 is SGHAT and CDR2 is FQNNGV. Trimming shortened V by 2 bases and J by 2 bases, and 12 bases separated the two germline ends. DNA for the CDR3: TGTGCCAGCAGCTTAAAGGTCGGACATAACACCGGGGAGCTGTTTTTT. Its protein is CASSLKVGHNTGELFF. Using reference TRBV11-2 and TRBJ2-2 for the parts outside the CDR3, the full variable domain is EAGVAQSPRYKIIEKRQSVAFWCNPISGHATLYWYQQILGQGPKLLIQFQNNGVVDDSQLPKDRFSAERLKGVDSTLKIQPAKLEDSAVYLCASSLKVGHNTGELFFGEGSRLTVL.